A single sample is the source of the 27 T cell receptor beta chains below, sequenced in a study of response to subunit inactivated influenza vaccine (dated by TCRdb to the late 2010s). Library creation used RT-PCR. The run used an Illumina HiSeq 2500. In TCRdb, the public reads were trimmed at Q25 with fastp and aligned with MiXCR, with productive beta chains retained. Every distinct CDR3 protein forms one entry, paired with its most common genes and DNA. This sample comprises hundreds of thousands of distinct CDR3 sequences, approximately 9.9% of them detected only once. Less than 15% of the sample belongs to the ten largest clones. The time point label, as the study defines it: around 45 days after influenza vaccine administration. The sequencing used PBMCs from blood, collected 40 to 50 days after vaccination. These receptors all stem from a man aged 50 or older who received an inactivated influenza vaccine. Donor details come from another sample of the same person, matched by shared clones.

This clonotype was counted only a few times. This sequence joins TRBV12-3 or TRBV12-4 and TRBJ2-6, with D perhaps assigned TRBD1 or TRBD2 (5 bases each). V was clipped by 5 bases and J by 1 base, with 15 bases between them. The CDR3 has 17 amino acids. CDR3 in amino acids: CASSGGTTESGANVLTF. The CDR3 DNA reads TGTGCCAGCAGTGGGGGAACAACAGAATCTGGGGCCAACGTCCTGACTTTC.

At least ten counts were recorded for this clonotype. This chain links TRBV29-1 with TRBJ2-1, with unresolved D. This CDR3 is built from 14 residues. V was shortened by 5 bases and J by 0 bases, with 11 bases between the two germline ends. Germline-derived CDR1 and CDR2 are SQVTM and ANQGSEA. The DNA for the CDR3 is TGCAGCGTTTCGTACAGATCCTCCTACAATGAGCAGTTCTTC. Translation: CSVSYRSSYNEQFF.

This clonotype was seen repeatedly, ten times or more. This chain links TRBV15 with TRBJ2-1, with a tentative D call TRBD1 (5 bases). CDR1 and CDR2 from the germline V gene are LNHNV and YYDKDF (reference sequence). V lost 4 bases to trimming and J lost 4 bases, with 5 bases between them. This CDR3 has 12 amino acids. The CDR3 reads CATSTGYNEQFF. The CDR3 DNA sequence: TGTGCCACCAGCACAGGGTACAATGAGCAGTTCTTC.

The CDR3: CASSQSGGNFGELFF. CDR3 bases: TGCGCCAGCAGCCAATCGGGGGGAAACTTCGGGGAGCTGTTTTTT. This chain uses TRBV5-1 with TRBJ2-2, with TRBD2 matching 7 bases. The CDR3 spans 15 residues. The germline V gene encodes CDR1 SGHRS and CDR2 YFSETQ. Trimming cost V 4 bases and J 7 bases; bases outside gene matches: 10.

This clonotype was counted many times. The rearrangement uses TRBV12-3 or TRBV12-4 and TRBJ2-1; the D gene is possibly TRBD2 (6 bases). With 2 bases removed from V and 8 bases from J, the gap between germline ends came to 16 bases. The CDR3 runs to 15 residues. The CDR3 is CASSLRPWGVDEQFF. The CDR3 DNA reads as TGTGCCAGCAGTTTAAGGCCCTGGGGGGTCGATGAGCAGTTCTTC.

This clonotype was counted only a few times. This sequence joins TRBV4-3 and TRBJ1-2; 7 bases are a match to TRBD1. This CDR3 is 15 amino acids long. The germline V gene encodes CDR1 LGHNA and CDR2 YSLEER. J was trimmed by 7 bases and V by 2 bases; bases with no gene match: 10. CDR3 residues: CASSQRLTGVGGYTF. The CDR3 nucleotides read TGCGCCAGCAGCCAAAGGTTAACAGGGGTTGGTGGCTACACCTTC.

This clonotype was seen more than once but under ten times. At one end the junction does not follow the germline gene, possibly because of a read error. The V gene is TRBV12-3 or TRBV12-4, the J gene TRBJ2-1, with D perhaps assigned TRBD1 or TRBD2 (6 bases each). The CDR3 has 11 residues. CDR3 nucleotide sequence: TGTGCCAGCAGTCCCGGCGGGACAAGGATCTTC. Protein: CASSPGGTRIF.

In its sample, this clonotype was seen many times. The V gene is TRBV7-8, the J gene TRBJ1-1; D unresolved. V was trimmed by 5 bases and J by 2 bases, leaving 15 bases between them. The CDR3 length is 15 residues. Germline CDR1 is SGHVS and CDR2 is FQNEAQ. CDR3 protein: CASSPKPQRNTEAFF. The CDR3 DNA is TGTGCCAGCAGCCCAAAACCCCAGAGAAACACTGAAGCTTTCTTT.

This clonotype showed up just a few times. V is TRBV5-1 and J is TRBJ2-5; perhaps TRBD1 as D (5 bases). The CDR3 covers 15 residues. The V gene lost 0 bases and the J gene lost 2 bases, with 11 bases spanning the gap. Germline CDR1 SGHRS, CDR2 YFSETQ. In nucleotides, the CDR3 is TGCGCCAGCAGCTTGGCCACGCGACAGCAAGAGACCCAGTACTTC. Its protein product is CASSLATRQQETQYF.

This clonotype was detected only a few times. CDR3 residues: CASSLGGAVSRETQYF. The CDR3, as DNA: TGCGCCAGCAGCTTGGGAGGGGCGGTTTCAAGAGAGACCCAGTACTTC. The V gene is TRBV5-1, the J gene TRBJ2-5, with D tentatively TRBD1 or TRBD2 (5 bases each). CDR3 length equals 16 residues. The germline CDR1 and CDR2 sequences are SGHRS and YFSETQ. V was trimmed by 0 bases and J by 4 bases, leaving 16 bases between them. Together with reference TRBV5-1 and TRBJ2-5, the CDR3 gives the full variable domain: KAGVTQTPRYLIKTRGQQVTLSCSPISGHRSVSWYQQTPGQGLQFLFEYFSETQRNKGNFPGRFSGRQFSNSRSEMNVSTLELGDSALYLCASSLGGAVSRETQYFGPGTRLLVL.

In its sample, this clonotype was seen many times. This chain joins TRBV5-1 and TRBJ2-1, with TRBD2 identical over 7 bases. The V segment lost 5 bases and the J segment 2 bases; nucleotides outside the gene matches: 1. Germline V gives CDR1 SGHRS, CDR2 YFSETQ. This CDR3 contains 13 residues. The CDR3 DNA sequence: TGCGCCAGCAGAGCGGGGCCCTACAATGAGCAGTTCTTC. It encodes CASRAGPYNEQFF.

This clonotype occurred a few times. This chain links TRBV11-2 with TRBJ2-5; D ambiguous. Germline V CDR1 and CDR2: SGHAT, FQNNGV. The CDR3 consists of 16 residues. The ends were cut back, 2 bases at V and 2 bases at J, with 15 bases in the middle. The CDR3 loop is CASSLPPGQLQETQYF. As DNA, the CDR3 is TGTGCCAGCAGCTTACCTCCCGGGCAGCTGCAAGAGACCCAGTACTTC. The whole variable domain, filled in from reference TRBV11-2 and TRBJ2-5, reads EAGVAQSPRYKIIEKRQSVAFWCNPISGHATLYWYQQILGQGPKLLIQFQNNGVVDDSQLPKDRFSAERLKGVDSTLKIQPAKLEDSAVYLCASSLPPGQLQETQYFGPGTRLLVL.

This clonotype was counted a few times. The gene calls are TRBV11-2 and TRBJ2-2; D is possibly TRBD2 (6 bases). CDR1 is SGHAT, CDR2 FQNNGV, per germline. The CDR3 consists of 16 residues. V lost 5 bases to trimming and J lost 0 bases, with 13 bases between them. The CDR3 DNA reads as TGTGCCAGCAGCCTACGTCGGGGGTCGAACACCGGGGAGCTGTTTTTT. Its translation: CASSLRRGSNTGELFF.

There are a few counts of this clonotype. The CDR3 reads CASSLAYAEAFF. The CDR3, as DNA: TGTGCCAGCAGTTTGGCGTATGCTGAAGCTTTCTTT. The chain has TRBV12-3 or TRBV12-4 and TRBJ1-1; no definite D call. The CDR3 length is 12 residues. The germline V and J ends were trimmed by 3 bases and 6 bases, with 8 bases remaining between them.

This clonotype was counted at least ten times. This chain joins TRBV6-1 and TRBJ2-5, with D possibly being TRBD2 (7 bases). This CDR3 is built from 13 residues. The germline V and J ends were trimmed by 6 bases and 4 bases, with 12 bases remaining between them. CDR1 and CDR2 (germline): MNHNS, SASEGT. In DNA form, the CDR3 reads TGTGCCAGCAGCGGGGGGCTGAGAGAGACCCAGTACTTC. Protein product: CASSGGLRETQYF.

V is TRBV4-2 and J is TRBJ2-5; D gene uncertain. Between the trimmed V and J ends, which lost 2 bases and 2 bases, there was a span of 12 bases. CDR1 is LGHNA and CDR2 is YNFKEQ in the germline V gene. The CDR3 has 15 residues. The CDR3 region is CASSQRPGNQETQYF. CDR3 bases: TGTGCCAGCAGCCAAAGACCGGGTAATCAAGAGACCCAGTACTTC.

The chain has TRBV12-3 or TRBV12-4 and TRBJ2-1; either TRBD1 or TRBD2 may supply D (5 bases each). The CDR3 sequence is 15 residues long. With 2 bases removed from V and 11 bases from J, the gap between germline ends came to 19 bases. CDR3 bases: TGTGCCAGCAGTTTAATGGGACGGGATTCCCGTAAGCAGTTCTTC. Amino acids: CASSLMGRDSRKQFF.

This clonotype turned up a few times. CDR3 DNA sequence: TGTGCCAGCAGCTTATTCGAGGGAAGTGGTGAAAAACTGTTTTTT. Protein: CASSLFEGSGEKLFF. The V and J genes are TRBV7-2 and TRBJ1-4; D ambiguous. The CDR3 is 15 residues long. CDR1 SGHTA and CDR2 FQGNSA come from the germline V gene. V dropped 2 bases and J dropped 7 bases, with 14 bases sitting between them.

The table lists this clonotype with many counts. The rearrangement links TRBV4-2 to TRBJ2-6, with a weak D call TRBD1 (6 bases). Germline V gene sequence: CDR1 LGHNA, CDR2 YNFKEQ. Trimming removed 2 bases from V and 1 base from J, with 12 bases in between. CDR3 length: 17 amino acids. As DNA, the CDR3 is TGTGCCAGCAGCCAAATGACAGGCTATTCTGGGGCCAACGTCCTGACTTTC. Protein sequence: CASSQMTGYSGANVLTF.

This clonotype has only a few counts. This chain links TRBV10-3 with TRBJ2-2; 7 bases map to TRBD1. Looked up from germline, CDR1 is ENHRY and CDR2 is SYGVKD. V trimming: 2 bases; J trimming: 0 bases; junction bases outside the gene matches: 6. CDR3 size: 17 residues. The CDR3 sequence: CAISEIIGGANTGELFF. CDR3 in DNA: TGTGCCATCAGTGAGATAATAGGGGGCGCGAACACCGGGGAGCTGTTTTTT.

This clonotype was seen a few times. The V gene is TRBV5-1, the J gene TRBJ2-2; D gene uncertain. This CDR3 comprises 14 residues. The germline V gene encodes CDR1 SGHRS and CDR2 YFSETQ. Deletions cut 0 bases from V and 8 bases from J, with 11 bases between. The CDR3 is CASSLAANLGELFF. The DNA of the CDR3 is TGCGCCAGCAGCTTGGCGGCTAACCTGGGGGAGCTGTTTTTT.

This clonotype was detected a few times. The chain recombines TRBV5-1 with TRBJ2-3, with TRBD1 matching over 9 bases. V was pared by 0 bases and J by 4 bases, with 0 bases of the junction left unmatched. Germline CDR1 reads SGHRS; CDR2 reads YFSETQ. The CDR3 is 14 residues long. The CDR3 DNA reads as TGCGCCAGCAGCTTGGGGGACAGGGCAGATACGCAGTATTTT. Encoded protein: CASSLGDRADTQYF.

This clonotype has a handful of counts. The rearrangement joins TRBV27 to TRBJ1-5, with D unresolved. V was pared by 2 bases and J by 2 bases, with 10 bases between. CDR1 and CDR2 from the germline V gene are MNHEY and SMNVEV (reference sequence). The CDR3 covers 15 residues. The CDR3 DNA is TGTGCCAGCAGTTTAGAGGGAAGGGGCAATCAGCCCCAGCATTTT. It encodes CASSLEGRGNQPQHF.

This clonotype was seen repeatedly, ten times or more. The rearrangement joins TRBV6-5 to TRBJ2-7; 7 nucleotides line up with TRBD2. The CDR3 consists of 15 residues. The germline V gene encodes CDR1 MNHEY and CDR2 SVGAGI. Losses at the gene ends were 1 base for V and 1 base for J; bases not matched to a gene: 4. The CDR3 loop reads CASSYLASGSYEQYF. The CDR3 DNA follows: TGTGCCAGCAGTTACTTAGCTAGCGGTTCCTACGAGCAGTACTTC.

This clonotype was seen at least ten times. This chain links TRBV20-1 with TRBJ2-1; 10 positions agree with TRBD2. V lost 2 bases and J lost 7; bases outside the gene matches: 5. CDR3 length equals 14 residues. From germline, CDR1 is DFQATT and CDR2 SNEGSKA (reference sequence). CDR3 nucleotides: TGCAGTGCTAGATTAGCGGGAGGAGTAAATGAGCAGTTCTTC. It yields the protein CSARLAGGVNEQFF.

This clonotype was seen many times. V usage is TRBV10-1 and J usage is TRBJ2-2; 7 bases are shared with TRBD1. The germline V gene has CDR1 WNHNN and CDR2 SYGVQD (reference sequence). This CDR3 has 13 amino acids. Trimming took 9 bases from V and 4 from J; bases not matched to a gene: 5. CDR3 loop: CASRPGGTGELFF. In DNA form, the CDR3 reads TGCGCCAGTCGCCCAGGGGGCACCGGGGAGCTGTTTTTT.

This clonotype was observed at least ten times. The chain is built from TRBV20-1 and TRBJ1-2; 8 bases map to TRBD1. Trimming at V came to 0 bases and at J to 3 bases, leaving 6 bases not matched to a gene. Germline CDR1 is DFQATT and CDR2 is SNEGSKA (reference sequence). The CDR3 is made up of 15 amino acids. This CDR3 is CSARDDGQGYYGYTF. CDR3 DNA sequence: TGCAGTGCTAGAGACGACGGACAGGGTTACTATGGCTACACCTTC.